This T cell receptor beta chain was recovered during a study of control samples from healthy donors and cancer patients. Trimming cost V 4 bases and J 4 bases, with 7 bases left between them. This CDR3 has 12 amino acids. Germline-derived CDR1 and CDR2 are MDHEN and SYDVKM. Using immunoSEQ multiplex PCR, the repertoire was profiled, and TCRdb retains in-frame clones only, with some absent. The table includes about 120,000 clones, over 90% detected once. The specimen sequenced was blood. The J gene is TRBJ2-5, the V gene TRBV28; D call uncertain. The origin of this receptor is a man aged 30 to 39 in good health. Written as DNA, the CDR3 is TGTGCCAGCAGTTCTAGAACAGAGACCCAGTACTTC. Translated: CASSSRTETQYF.